This T cell receptor beta chain was recovered during a study of spatial heterogeneity in lung cancer (dated by TCRdb to 2018 to 2020). About the full investigation: The donors were 70 or so patients from the lung TRACERx cohort who had early-stage, untreated non-small cell lung cancer. Follow-up PBMC samples were sequenced whenever available, with a median time to follow-up of roughly 26 months after resection. More beta-chain than alpha-chain transcripts were consistently detected, likely reflecting higher beta-chain transcript abundance. In the raw uncorrected reads, each unique combination of TCR and UMI appeared on average more than ten times. In non-small cell lung cancer, the study made a quantitative comparison of TCR alpha and beta repertoires among multiple tumor regions, matched nontumor lung and blood. Nonsynonymous mutation counts, determined by whole-exome sequencing of tumor tissue, were related to features of the TCR repertoire. At surgery, some 200 tumor regions, fewer than 85 matched nontumor lung samples and some 54 PBMC samples were TCR-sequenced for both alpha and beta chains.

In the paper's terms, the time point label means: blood at routine non-recurrence follow-up after resection. For TCR sequencing, whole RNA was extracted from tumor and nontumor lung tissue, or from cryopreserved PBMC samples, and no cell sorting was done. Only patients with enough RNA available from two or more tumor regions were chosen for TCR sequencing. Library creation used 5' RACE. The sequencer was a NextSeq 500. To allow correction of PCR and sequencing errors, the TCR library protocol tagged every TCR cDNA molecule with a unique molecular identifier. Under the source paper's analysis protocol: TCR identification, UMI-based error correction and CDR3 extraction were all carried out with Decombinator tools. TCRs above a frequency of 2 per 1,000, corresponding to the top 1% of the tumor frequency distribution, were defined as expanded. Renyi diversity was calculated using the R vegan package after each repertoire was subsampled 100 times to 5,000 TCRs. To build CDR3 similarity networks, amino acid triplet string-kernel similarity was used, and CDR3s were connected when their pairwise similarity was above 0.82. The public sequencing data were trimmed at Q25 with fastp and processed into clonotypes with MiXCR by TCRdb, which kept only in-frame beta chains. Duplicate CDR3 protein sequences are folded into a single record with the most common DNA and genes. The V and J calls follow TCRdb's processing rather than the paper's. The sample includes about 30,000 distinct CDR3 sequences, with approximately 5.5% observed a single time. The biggest ten clones account for 22% of the sample.

The CDR3 covers 15 residues, taking in both the cysteine and the phenylalanine. Left in the record is the CDR3 DNA by itself, 45 bases read in frame from the first base. The V end gives up 4 bases and the J end 3 bases, leaving 7 bases in the junction not matched to a gene. From the germline V gene, CDR1 is MGHRA and CDR2 is YSYEKL. This clonotype was counted ten times or more. Its antigen is still unknown. The sample holds no much larger clone one base away, and base qualities are not on file. Paper-wide results and their limitations: Only 15 or so patients were included in comparisons of baseline and follow-up blood repertoires. Ubiquitous expanded tumor TCRs showed up in blood more often at tumor resection than at routine follow-up. Confirming at a functional level the hypothesis that regional TCRs recognize regional mutations was considered to require additional single-cell paired TCR alpha and beta sequencing.

The rearrangement combines TRBV4-1 with TRBJ2-5; TRBD2 agrees with 8 junctional bases. The sample consisted of PBMCs, taken at follow-up. This clonotype was obtained from a male donor with early-stage non-small cell lung cancer. Here is the DNA: TGCGCCAGCAGCCGACCGACTAGCGACAAAGAGACCCAGTACTTC. Its coded protein is CASSRPTSDKETQYF.